A selection of T cell receptor beta chains follows, all from one sample in a study of regulatory T cells in long-lasting Graves disease. MiXCR was run by TCRdb on the multiplex PCR reads, yielding one entry per CDR3 protein. Of about 370,000 distinct CDR3 sequences in the sample, less than 20% are singletons; the top ten hold about 20%. This specimen consisted of peripheral blood mononuclear cells (PBMCs), obtained at new diagnosis, from a patient treated with antithyroid drugs. Receptors originate from a female donor with Graves disease. The CDR3 runs from the conserved cysteine through the conserved F or W. D genes are given only for firm matches. Clone size is stated in some rows and not others, as once, few, many or a class when expanded.

D	V	J	size	CDR3	DNA
.	TRBV6-2/TRBV6-3	TRBJ2-4	.	CASSYGRVENIQYF	TGTGCCAGCAGTTATGGCAGGGTCGAAAACATTCAGTACTTC
.	TRBV10-1	TRBJ2-1	many	CASTRSTTDNEQFF	TGCGCCAGCACCCGGTCGACCACCGACAATGAGCAGTTCTTC
.	TRBV29-1	TRBJ1-1	.	CSVEGFRDLEAFF	TGCAGCGTCGAGGGGTTTCGGGACCTTGAAGCTTTCTTT
TRBD2	TRBV4-1	TRBJ2-1	many	CASSLLSGDNEQFF	TGCGCCAGCAGCCTTTTGAGCGGGGACAATGAGCAGTTCTTC
.	TRBV5-1	TRBJ2-7	once	CASSLEIDQREQYF	TGCGCCAGCAGCTTGGAGATCGACCAGAGGGAGCAGTACTTC
TRBD1	TRBV2	TRBJ2-5	many	CASSGTGGKFQETQYF	TGTGCCAGCAGTGGGACAGGGGGGAAGTTCCAAGAGACCCAGTACTTC
TRBD1	TRBV29-1	TRBJ1-2	many	CSALTGDRDGYTF	TGCAGCGCTTTGACAGGGGACAGAGATGGCTACACCTTC
.	TRBV7-9	TRBJ1-1	many	CASRTTKGTLNTEAFF	TGTGCCAGCCGCACGACAAAGGGGACGTTGAACACTGAAGCTTTCTTT
.	TRBV29-1	TRBJ1-5	many	CSVGKDNQPQHF	TGCAGCGTTGGGAAAGACAATCAGCCCCAGCATTTT
TRBD2	TRBV9	TRBJ2-1	many	CASSRSGGSGEQFF	TGTGCCAGCAGCCGCTCGGGAGGGAGTGGTGAGCAGTTCTTC
.	TRBV13	TRBJ1-2	many	CASSLRGEDGYTF	TGTGCCAGCAGCCTCAGGGGAGAGGACGGCTACACCTTC
TRBD2	TRBV24-1	TRBJ2-1	many	CATSDQPGLGPSEQFF	TGTGCCACCAGTGATCAGCCGGGACTAGGTCCAAGTGAGCAGTTCTTC
.	TRBV30	TRBJ1-6	.	CAWSIGSPLHF	TGTGCCTGGAGTATAGGCTCACCCCTCCACTTT
.	TRBV5-1	TRBJ2-3	many	CASSSPITDTQYF	TGTGCCAGCAGCTCACCAATCACAGATACGCAGTATTTT
.	TRBV20-1	TRBJ1-5	.	CSASTQYSNQPQHF	TGCAGTGCTAGCACCCAATATAGCAATCAGCCCCAGCATTTT
TRBD2	TRBV20-1	TRBJ2-3	many	CSARDGGSGTITDTQYF	TGCAGTGCTAGAGATGGCGGTAGCGGGACAATCACAGATACGCAGTATTTT
TRBD1	TRBV6-2/TRBV6-3	TRBJ1-4	few	CASSPESGTVGKLFF	TGTGCCAGCAGCCCGGAATCCGGGACAGTTGGAAAACTGTTTTTT
TRBD2	TRBV12-3/TRBV12-4	TRBJ2-1	few	CASRALAGGPDEQFF	TGTGCCAGCAGAGCACTAGCGGGAGGGCCGGATGAGCAGTTCTTC
.	TRBV28	TRBJ2-1	many	CASSLSRVTYNEQFF	TGTGCCAGCAGTTTATCCAGGGTAACCTACAATGAGCAGTTCTTC
.	TRBV7-9	TRBJ2-7	many	CATATPHSYEQYF	TGTGCCACGGCTACTCCACACTCCTACGAGCAGTACTTC
TRBD2	TRBV7-2	TRBJ2-5	.	CASSLGPTSGETQYF	TGTGCCAGCAGCTTAGGACCAACTAGCGGAGAGACCCAGTACTTC
.	TRBV2	TRBJ1-3	many	CASNSPASISGNTIYF	TGTGCCAGCAATAGCCCAGCTTCAATCTCTGGAAACACCATATATTTT
.	TRBV5-4	TRBJ2-7	many	CASSAEYEQYF	TGTGCCAGCAGTGCGGAGTACGAGCAGTACTTC
TRBD2	TRBV19	TRBJ2-2	many	CASSILAGNTGELFF	TGTGCCAGTAGTATTCTAGCGGGCAACACCGGGGAGCTGTTTTTT
.	TRBV20-1	TRBJ2-1	many	CSARPRMNEQFF	TGCAGTGCTAGGCCCCGTATGAATGAGCAGTTCTTC
.	TRBV6-2/TRBV6-3	TRBJ1-1	.	CASRYSLGFQNTEAFF	TGTGCCAGCAGATACTCACTTGGATTTCAAAACACTGAAGCTTTCTTT
.	TRBV5-1	TRBJ1-4	.	CASSLQSGNNEKLFF	TGCGCCAGCAGCTTGCAGTCTGGAAATAATGAAAAACTGTTTTTT
TRBD1	TRBV20-1	TRBJ1-1	.	CRGQGMRNTEAFF	TGCAGGGGACAGGGAATGAGGAACACTGAAGCTTTCTTT
TRBD2	TRBV19	TRBJ2-3	few	CASSFSGLAGGLPDTQYF	TGTGCCAGTAGTTTCTCCGGACTAGCGGGGGGCCTCCCCGATACGCAGTATTTT
.	TRBV20-1	TRBJ2-2	.	CSASPTGSGSGELFF	TGCAGTGCTAGTCCCACAGGCAGTGGATCCGGGGAGCTGTTTTTT
.	TRBV5-4	TRBJ1-1	few	CASSFEGLMSTEAFF	TGTGCCAGCAGCTTTGAGGGTTTAATGAGCACTGAAGCTTTCTTT
.	TRBV7-2	TRBJ2-7	many	CASSLFGTPLYEQYF	TGTGCCAGCAGCTTATTTGGGACACCTCTTTACGAGCAGTACTTC
TRBD2	TRBV6-1	TRBJ2-5	.	CASAPTSGGAGQTQYF	TGTGCCAGCGCCCCGACTAGCGGGGGGGCCGGTCAGACCCAGTACTTC
TRBD2	TRBV13	TRBJ2-3	.	CASSVTSGRYADTQYF	TGTGCCAGCAGCGTGACTAGCGGGAGATATGCAGATACGCAGTATTTT
.	TRBV2	TRBJ1-5	many	CASSEYSRGNQPQHF	TGTGCCAGCAGTGAGTATTCCAGGGGCAATCAGCCCCAGCATTTT
TRBD1	TRBV12-3/TRBV12-4	TRBJ2-2	many	CASSLNDRVFTGELFF	TGTGCCAGCAGCCTCAACGACAGGGTTTTTACCGGGGAGCTGTTTTTT
.	TRBV20-1	TRBJ1-1	many	CSARERVSNTEAFF	TGCAGTGCTAGAGAACGAGTTTCGAACACTGAAGCTTTCTTT
TRBD1	TRBV20-1	TRBJ2-7	many	CSAPTGTGKSGQYF	TGCAGTGCGCCGACCGGGACAGGGAAAAGCGGGCAGTACTTC
.	TRBV11-2	TRBJ1-1	.	CASSLVRSFPNTEAFF	TGTGCCAGCAGCTTAGTTAGATCCTTTCCGAACACTGAAGCTTTCTTT
TRBD1	TRBV12-3/TRBV12-4	TRBJ1-4	many	CASSLGQNNEKLFF	TGTGCCAGCAGTTTGGGACAGAATAATGAAAAACTGTTTTTT
TRBD2	TRBV7-2	TRBJ2-1	many	CASSLRLAGGASYNEQFF	TGTGCCAGCAGCTTACGCCTAGCGGGGGGGGCCTCCTACAATGAGCAGTTCTTC
TRBD2	TRBV30	TRBJ2-5	many	CAWTGEGKETQYF	TGTGCCTGGACGGGGGAGGGGAAAGAGACCCAGTACTTC
TRBD2	TRBV7-2	TRBJ2-3	many	CASSPYRTSGRGRADTQYF	TGTGCCAGCAGCCCCTATCGGACTAGCGGGCGAGGCAGGGCAGATACGCAGTATTTT
.	TRBV4-3	TRBJ2-7	many	CASSQEAVGYEQYF	TGCGCCAGCAGCCAAGAGGCTGTAGGCTACGAGCAGTACTTC
.	TRBV27	TRBJ1-3	.	CASSFDPPSSGNTIYF	TGTGCCAGCAGTTTTGACCCCCCTAGCTCTGGAAACACCATATATTTT
.	TRBV4-1	TRBJ2-3	.	CASSQYWMGDGSSDTQYF	TGCGCCAGCAGCCAATACTGGATGGGGGACGGGAGTTCAGATACGCAGTATTTT
TRBD2	TRBV12-3/TRBV12-4	TRBJ2-1	many	CASSSTSGGAYEQFF	TGTGCCAGCAGTTCGACTAGCGGGGGGGCGTATGAGCAGTTCTTC
.	TRBV6-2/TRBV6-3	TRBJ2-3	.	CASRGSSSPTDTQYF	TGTGCCAGCAGGGGATCATCTAGCCCCACAGATACGCAGTATTTT
.	TRBV12-3/TRBV12-4	TRBJ2-1	many	CASSSTLPPGNEQFF	TGTGCCAGCAGCTCCACGTTACCCCCTGGGAATGAGCAGTTCTTC
.	TRBV7-3	TRBJ2-3	few	CASSRDLTDTQYF	TGTGCCAGCAGCCGCGACCTCACAGATACGCAGTATTTT
TRBD1	TRBV4-3	TRBJ2-3	many	CASSQGRGGRTQYF	TGCGCCAGCAGCCAAGGGCGAGGGGGCCGTACGCAGTATTTT
.	TRBV11-2	TRBJ2-2	many	CASGIRGELFF	TGTGCCAGCGGGATTCGCGGGGAGCTGTTTTTT
.	TRBV12-3/TRBV12-4	TRBJ2-5	many	CASSFRAEETQYF	TGTGCCAGCAGTTTTCGGGCGGAAGAGACCCAGTACTTC
.	TRBV6-1	TRBJ2-5	many	CATWEETQYF	TGTGCCACCTGGGAAGAGACCCAGTACTTC
TRBD1	TRBV19	TRBJ1-1	many	CASSIGQGEWGFF	TGTGCCAGTAGTATTGGACAGGGGGAGTGGGGTTTCTTT
.	TRBV6-1	TRBJ1-2	many	CASSDPQGGYTF	TGTGCCAGCAGTGACCCCCAGGGTGGCTACACCTTC
.	TRBV20-1	TRBJ1-4	many	CSAIPPSQGNEKLFF	TGCAGTGCCATACCCCCTTCACAGGGCAATGAAAAACTGTTTTTT
.	TRBV20-1	TRBJ2-2	many	CSASYQGLGTGELFF	TGCAGTGCTAGTTACCAGGGTTTGGGCACCGGGGAGCTGTTTTTT
.	TRBV4-1	TRBJ2-3	many	CASSQVRSKAITDTQYF	TGCGCCAGCAGCCAAGTTAGATCTAAAGCGATTACAGATACGCAGTATTTT